The 26 T cell receptor beta chains reported below all come from one sample, sequenced in a study of blood T cell repertoires in COVID-19. Here immunoSEQ multiplex PCR was the method, and the copy in TCRdb shows in-frame clones only, minus some. The sample lists 130,000 to 150,000 clones; around 85% were seen once. Sample: peripheral blood. The receptors here all came from a woman aged 80 or over with acute or convalescent COVID-19.

A note on this clone: Other DNA sequences in this specimen translate into the identical CDR3. The V call is TRBV5-6, the J call TRBJ2-5, with TRBD2 matching over 14 bases. CDR1 and CDR2 (germline): SGHDT, YYEEEE. The trim removed 4 bases at V and 1 base at J, leaving 3 bases unmatched. The CDR3 consists of 16 residues. CDR3 sequence reads: CASSLGLAGGQETQYF. CDR3 in DNA: TGTGCCAGCAGCCTAGGACTAGCGGGGGGCCAAGAGACCCAGTACTTC.

The V and J genes are TRBV6-5 and TRBJ1-5, with 8 bases matching TRBD1. This CDR3 is built from 13 residues. Germline V gene lookup returns CDR1 MNHEY and CDR2 SVGAGI. With 5 bases clipped from V and 5 bases from J, the junction kept 2 bases outside the gene matches. This chain's CDR3 is CASSPDRDQPQHF. The CDR3 bases are TGTGCCAGCAGTCCGGACAGGGATCAGCCCCAGCATTTT.

The rearrangement joins TRBV10-3 to TRBJ1-6; D not resolved. From germline, CDR1 is ENHRY and CDR2 SYGVKD. The CDR3 consists of 13 residues. Trimming removed 9 bases at V and 8 bases at J, with 14 bases between. CDR3 in amino acids: CAINQEEDSPLHF. CDR3 coding DNA: TGTGCCATAAACCAGGAGGAGGATTCACCCCTCCACTTT.

This clone was counted once. This chain connects TRBV19 to TRBJ2-7, with TRBD1 matching 7 bases. In germline, CDR1 is LNHDA, CDR2 SQIVND (reference sequence). The V gene end was trimmed by 7 bases and the J gene end by 3 bases; junction bases not matched to a gene: 9. The CDR3 has 14 residues. As DNA, the CDR3 is TGTGCCAGTAAGCGTGTAGACAGGGACTACGAGCAGTACTTC. Protein product: CASKRVDRDYEQYF.

The sample holds a few counts of this clone. J is TRBJ2-3 and V is TRBV5-1, with TRBD2 identical over 13 bases. Trimming at V came to 2 bases and at J to 1 base, leaving 10 bases not matched to a gene. The CDR3 is made up of 19 amino acids. Germline-derived CDR1 and CDR2 are SGHRS and YFSETQ. This chain's CDR3 is CASSFAGGLAGAGTDTQYF. The CDR3, as DNA: TGCGCCAGCAGCTTCGCCGGAGGACTAGCGGGGGCCGGCACAGATACGCAGTATTTT.

To note about this clone: At one end, the junction sequence differs from germline, possibly due to a read error. V is TRBV2 and J is TRBJ1-4; tentative D call: TRBD1 (6 bases). The V gene's germline CDR1 is SNHLY and CDR2 FYNNEI. The CDR3 totals 13 residues. The CDR3 protein is CASSERWGQVRQF. CDR3 DNA sequence: TGTGCCAGCAGTGAAAGGTGGGGGCAAGTTAGACAGTTT. The entire variable domain, with the rest obtained from reference TRBV2 and TRBJ1-4, is as follows: EPEVTQTPSHQVTQMGQEVILRCVPISNHLYFYWYRQILGQKVEFLVSFYNNEISEKSEIFDDQFSVERPDGSNFTLKIRSTKLEDSAMYFCASSERWGQVRQFGSGTQLSVL.

This clone was detected once. V usage is TRBV6-6 and J usage is TRBJ1-4; D is possibly TRBD1 (6 bases). Per the germline V gene, CDR1 is MNHNY and CDR2 is SVGAGI (reference sequence). The CDR3 is 20 amino acids. Deletions cut 5 bases from V and 8 bases from J, with 33 bases between. The CDR3 loop is CASSLTTVLGAQGPEEKLFF. The CDR3 DNA is TGTGCCAGCAGTCTGACTACAGTTTTGGGGGCGCAGGGGCCCGAAGAAAAACTGTTTTTT.

The chain joins TRBV7-9 to TRBJ2-3; 9 bases agree with TRBD1. The J segment lost 2 bases and the V segment lost 1 base, leaving 10 bases of the junction unmatched. Germline loops: CDR1 SEHNR, CDR2 FQNEAQ (reference sequence). The CDR3 has 18 residues. The CDR3 region is CASSLGRAGTGITDTQYF. CDR3 coding DNA: TGTGCCAGCAGCTTAGGAAGGGCGGGGACAGGGATCACAGATACGCAGTATTTT.

The gene calls are TRBV5-1 and TRBJ2-2; TRBD1 might be the D (6 bases). Germline V gene data show CDR1 as SGHRS and CDR2 as YFSETQ. The length of the CDR3 is 15 residues. V was clipped by 4 bases and J by 3 bases, with 13 bases between them. The CDR3: CASSTSTGDTGELFF. CDR3 in DNA: TGCGCCAGCAGCACTTCGACAGGCGACACCGGGGAGCTGTTTTTT.

V and J are TRBV5-1 and TRBJ1-2; 7 bases are shared with TRBD1. From germline, CDR1 is SGHRS and CDR2 YFSETQ. CDR3 length: 15 amino acids. V shed 0 bases, J shed 6 bases, and the junction held 8 bases outside the gene matches. In DNA, the CDR3 is TGCGCCAGCAGCTTGGCCCAGGGGGGAGGAAATGGCTACACCTTC. This translates into CASSLAQGGGNGYTF.

The chain couples TRBV6-5 to TRBJ1-1, with D perhaps TRBD1 (6 bases). Germline V CDR1 and CDR2: MNHEY, SVGAGI. Deletions cut 7 bases from V and 3 bases from J, with 12 bases between. The CDR3 spans 13 residues. CDR3: CASTERGYTEAFF. The CDR3 coding sequence is TGTGCCAGCACCGAAAGGGGGTACACTGAAGCTTTCTTT.

The V gene is TRBV5-1, the J gene TRBJ1-1; possibly TRBD1 for D (5 bases). Between the trimmed V and J ends, which lost 0 bases and 5 bases, there was a span of 11 bases. Germline V gives CDR1 SGHRS, CDR2 YFSETQ. The CDR3 covers 14 residues. The CDR3 reads CASSLGTFGTEAFF. The CDR3 nucleotides are TGCGCCAGCAGCTTGGGGACATTTGGGACTGAAGCTTTCTTT.

The chain combines TRBV30 with TRBJ1-1, with D perhaps matching TRBD1 (5 bases). Germline loops: CDR1 GTSNPN, CDR2 SVGIG (reference sequence). The V end lost 0 bases, the J end lost 2 bases, and 7 bases lay between the germline ends. This CDR3 has 13 residues. CDR3 sequence: CAWSVDSNTEAFF. CDR3 sequence (DNA): TGTGCCTGGAGTGTAGACAGTAACACTGAAGCTTTCTTT.

This chain connects TRBV5-8 to TRBJ1-6, with D hard to call. Deletions cut 4 bases from V and 14 bases from J, with 16 bases between. CDR1 and CDR2 (germline): SGHTS, YDEGEE. This CDR3 contains 13 residues. CDR3 loop: CASSLGFGGTLHF. Written as DNA, the CDR3 is TGTGCCAGCAGCCTAGGGTTCGGAGGAACCCTCCACTTT.

The CDR3 nucleotides are TGTGCCAGTAGTGGATACAGGGTTTTGGTCGATGAGCAGTTCTTC. This codes for CASSGYRVLVDEQFF. The rearrangement uses TRBV19 and TRBJ2-1, with D possibly TRBD1 on 6 matching bases. This CDR3 is 15 amino acids long. V lost 5 bases, J lost 8 bases, and 19 bases lay in between. Germline V lookup: CDR1 LNHDA, CDR2 SQIVND (reference sequence).

This sequence joins TRBV5-8 and TRBJ1-2, with 9 bases that match TRBD1. The junction had 8 bases not matched to a gene; V was cut back by 4 bases and J by 7 bases. The CDR3 runs to 14 residues. Germline assignment: CDR1 SGHTS and CDR2 YDEGEE. The CDR3 protein is CASSPGQGFFGYTF. The CDR3 DNA reads as TGTGCCAGCAGCCCGGGACAGGGATTTTTTGGCTACACCTTC.

V and J are TRBV6-2 or TRBV6-3 and TRBJ1-4; perhaps TRBD1 as D (5 bases). Trimming pared 5 bases from V and 4 bases from J, leaving 17 bases between. Per germline, CDR1 MNHEY and CDR2 SVGEGT. The CDR3 consists of 16 residues. For the CDR3, the DNA is TGTGCCAGCAGTCCCCGGGCGGGGCGATATAATGAAAAACTGTTTTTT. As protein: CASSPRAGRYNEKLFF.

The chain links TRBV7-2 to TRBJ2-7; a weak D match, TRBD2 (6 bases). Per the germline V gene, CDR1 is SGHTA and CDR2 is FQGNSA. The CDR3 covers 12 residues. The V end was cut by 5 bases, the J end by 7 bases, with 12 bases between. The chain's CDR3 is CASSPTSEEQYF. CDR3 nucleotide sequence: TGTGCCAGCAGCCCGACTAGTGAGGAGCAGTACTTC.

This clone turned up a few times. The chain joins TRBV5-1 to TRBJ2-7; 8 nucleotides align to TRBD1. V lost 2 bases to trimming and J lost 6 bases; unmatched junction nucleotides: 1. CDR1 and CDR2 from the germline V gene are SGHRS and YFSETQ. The CDR3 is 12 amino acids. CDR3 protein: CASSLTGGEQYF. The CDR3 DNA follows: TGCGCCAGCAGCTTAACAGGGGGCGAGCAGTACTTC.

The V call is TRBV20-1, the J call TRBJ1-2; D remains unclear. CDR1 is DFQATT and CDR2 is SNEGSKA in the germline V gene (reference sequence). The CDR3 is 11 residues long. The V end lost 4 bases, the J end lost 0 bases, and 3 bases lay between the germline ends. CDR3 sequence: CSATANYGYTF. DNA of the CDR3: TGCAGTGCTACAGCTAACTATGGCTACACCTTC.

J is TRBJ1-1 and V is TRBV5-6, with 7 bases lining up with TRBD1. The CDR3 covers 14 residues. Germline-derived CDR1 and CDR2 are SGHDT and YYEEEE. V was pared by 3 bases and J by 2 bases, with 4 bases of the junction left unmatched. The chain's CDR3 is CASSYGTVNTEAFF. The CDR3 DNA reads as TGTGCCAGCAGCTACGGGACAGTTAACACTGAAGCTTTCTTT.

J is TRBJ1-2 and V is TRBV13, with TRBD1 matching 10 bases. The CDR3 has 16 amino acids. Germline CDR1 and CDR2: PRHDT and FYEKMQ (reference sequence). The trim removed 5 bases at V and 3 bases at J, leaving 9 bases unmatched. The CDR3 DNA sequence: TGTGCCAGCAGCCTGGGGGGACAGGGGAACTACTATGGCTACACCTTC. This encodes CASSLGGQGNYYGYTF.

V usage is TRBV12-3 or TRBV12-4 and J usage is TRBJ1-3; no reliable D call. Trimming removed 5 bases from V and 4 bases from J, with 6 bases in between. The CDR3 totals 12 residues. The CDR3 protein is CASSEWGNTIYF. DNA of the CDR3: TGTGCCAGCAGTGAGTGGGGAAACACCATATATTTT.

As regards this clone: The sample carries other DNA sequences with the same CDR3. The V gene is TRBV5-1, the J gene TRBJ1-5, with D perhaps TRBD1 (5 bases). Germline V gene lookup returns CDR1 SGHRS and CDR2 YFSETQ. The germline V and J ends were trimmed by 0 bases and 1 base, with 8 bases remaining between them. The CDR3 is 15 amino acids. In DNA form, the CDR3 reads TGCGCCAGCAGCTTGGTGGGGGGGAGCAATCAGCCCCAGCATTTT. Protein: CASSLVGGSNQPQHF.

The chain is built from TRBV29-1 and TRBJ2-3; weak D call: TRBD1 (5 bases). The V end was cut by 2 bases, the J end by 0 bases, with 15 bases between. In germline, CDR1 is SQVTM, CDR2 ANQGSEA. CDR3 length equals 16 residues. CDR3 in DNA: TGCAGCGTTGAACCCATAACAGGAAGGAGCACAGATACGCAGTATTTT. Translated, it gives CSVEPITGRSTDTQYF.

V usage is TRBV5-1 and J usage is TRBJ2-1; D possibly corresponds to TRBD1 (6 bases). Deletions cut 0 bases from V and 5 bases from J, with 12 bases between. Germline V gene lookup returns CDR1 SGHRS and CDR2 YFSETQ. The length of the CDR3 is 15 residues. The CDR3 loop is CASSLDVGADNEQFF. Written as DNA, the CDR3 is TGCGCCAGCAGCTTGGATGTGGGGGCCGACAATGAGCAGTTCTTC.